Sequencing of this T cell receptor (beta chain) was carried out in a study of blood T cell repertoires in COVID-19. In the study overall: Sites in the United States, Italy and Spain provided acute and convalescent COVID-19 samples. In each case, the material was cDNA or gDNA derived from T cells, B-cell-depleted T cells, or PBMCs.

Source study methods: Amplification with reference gene primers provided the estimates of nucleated cell counts. The repertoire was sequenced with immunoSEQ multiplex PCR; TCRdb's copy has only in-frame clones and lacks some. V and J calls plus clone size are reproduced from that table; the DNA served to infer D and trimming. Among under 60,000 clones listed, more than 75% were seen once. This sequence was found in a human donor in a cohort sampled during active COVID-19. What was sequenced was peripheral blood.

CDR3 sequence (DNA): TGTGCCAGCAGACAGGGCTCTGGGGCCAACGTCCTGACTTTC. Encoded protein: CASRQGSGANVLTF. The V and J genes are TRBV6-5 and TRBJ2-6; weak D call: TRBD1 (6 bases). V lost 6 bases, J lost 0 bases, and 6 bases lay in between. CDR1 and CDR2 (germline): MNHEY, SVGAGI. The CDR3 has 14 residues.